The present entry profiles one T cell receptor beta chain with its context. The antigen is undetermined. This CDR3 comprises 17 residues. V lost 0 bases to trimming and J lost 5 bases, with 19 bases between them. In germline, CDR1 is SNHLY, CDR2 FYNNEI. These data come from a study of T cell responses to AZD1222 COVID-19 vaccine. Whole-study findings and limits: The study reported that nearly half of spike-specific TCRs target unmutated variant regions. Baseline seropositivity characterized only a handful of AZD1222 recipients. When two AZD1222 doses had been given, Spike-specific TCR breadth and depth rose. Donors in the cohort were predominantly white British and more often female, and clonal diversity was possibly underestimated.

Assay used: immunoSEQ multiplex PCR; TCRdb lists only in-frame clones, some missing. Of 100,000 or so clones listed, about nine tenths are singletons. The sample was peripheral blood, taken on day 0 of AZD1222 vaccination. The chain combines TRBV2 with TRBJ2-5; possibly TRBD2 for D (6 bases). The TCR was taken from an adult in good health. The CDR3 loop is CASSEALTQPGRETQYF. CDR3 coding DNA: TGTGCCAGCAGTGAAGCGCTTACCCAGCCAGGGAGGGAGACCCAGTACTTC.